This TCR beta chain was profiled in a study of T cells in Graves' hyperthyroidism and ophthalmopathy. Study background: The authors collected peripheral blood at initial diagnosis, before any treatment. Regarding the study as a whole: The majority of expanded thyroid clonotypes above 0.001 also appeared in blood. Ophthalmopathy was predicted by the model a median of approximately 6 months ahead of onset.

In patients aged 18 to 65, hyperthyroidism was newly diagnosed, with duration under 2 months. With regard to this clonotype: No antigen is known for it.

There were TCR beta CDR3 regions amplified from RNA transcripts. The TCR CDR3 first-round RT-PCR relied on the HTBI primer set. TCRdb called the multiplex PCR reads again in MiXCR, with one record for every CDR3 protein. The sample lists about 560,000 distinct CDR3 sequences, roughly 14% seen once, with under 7.5% in the top ten. This CDR3 spans 16 amino acids. Per germline, CDR1 SEHNR and CDR2 FQNEAQ (reference sequence). V lost 5 bases to trimming and J lost 4 bases; unmatched junction nucleotides: 10. The sample was blood. The rearrangement joins TRBV7-9 to TRBJ2-5; 10 bases line up with TRBD1. The origin of this receptor is a woman aged 25-40 years with Graves' hyperthyroidism. The CDR3 DNA sequence: TGTGCCAGCAGCCCTGGGACAGGGGTCTCTAGAGAGACCCAGTACTTC. Its protein is CASSPGTGVSRETQYF.